Listed below are T cell receptor beta chains from one sample, sequenced in a study of CXCR3-negative and CXCR3-positive naive CD8 T cells. TCRdb reprocessed the 5' RACE reads and stores each CDR3 protein as one record, lacking DNA. Found here are about 89,000 distinct CDR3 sequences; the top ten clones hold over 0.4%. Sequenced sample: naive CXCR3+ CD8+ T cells from blood. The receptors were gathered from a human donor in good health. Some clones in this sample may be carry-over from other donors' samples. Each CDR3 is given with its conserved first and last residue.

>TRBV24-1|TRBJ2-1
CATGFRLGDEQFF
>TRBV3-1|TRBJ2-2
CASRRRSQENTGELFF
>TRBV12-3/TRBV12-4|TRBJ2-5
CASSFSLAIGETQYF
>TRBV29-1|TRBJ2-1
CSVPGRSYNEQFF
>TRBV6-5|TRBJ2-1
CASSYRLAGDFNEQFF
>TRBV15|TRBJ2-1
CATGLDSGGNNEQFF
>TRBV7-2|TRBJ2-3
CASSAGVGTDTQYF
>TRBV20-1|TRBJ2-7
CSVWDRASSYEQYF
>TRBV20-1|TRBJ1-5
CSATRGQTNQPQHF
>TRBV14|TRBJ1-5
CASSQDNGPQHF
>TRBV30|TRBJ2-3
CAWSTPRDLDTQYF